These 19 T cell receptor beta chains originate from one sample sequenced in a study of blood T cell repertoires in COVID-19. Profiling relied on immunoSEQ multiplex PCR, and the TCRdb table lists in-frame clones only, not all of them. The sample has some 150,000 clones; 80% to 90% are singletons. The sequenced material came from peripheral blood. The origin of the receptors is a woman between 50 and 59 years old in a cohort sampled during active or convalescent COVID-19.

The chain joins TRBV6-6 to TRBJ2-3; 7 nucleotides agree with TRBD2. This CDR3 comprises 16 residues. Germline V gives CDR1 MNHNY, CDR2 SVGAGI (reference sequence). V lost 4 bases and J lost 0; bases outside the gene matches: 7. The CDR3 bases are TGTGCCAGCAGTTCCCTGGCGGGGGTTAGCACAGATACGCAGTATTTT. Its protein is CASSSLAGVSTDTQYF.

The chain links TRBV29-1 to TRBJ2-5, with 10 positions matching TRBD2. The length of the CDR3 is 15 residues. V lost 6 bases and J lost 5; bases outside the gene matches: 12. Germline V gene lookup returns CDR1 SQVTM and CDR2 ANQGSEA. The CDR3 sequence is CSVQRSGGAGETQYF. The CDR3 bases are TGCAGCGTACAACGAAGCGGGGGGGCCGGGGAGACCCAGTACTTC.

This clone was seen a few times. The limits of the CDR3 on the DNA are not certain, so only TCRdb's listed CDR3 is given. The V gene is TRBV19, the J gene TRBJ1-5; TRBD1, the table's D call, was not compared with the DNA. The CDR3 is 14 residues long, ends included. Germline V CDR1 and CDR2: LNHDA, SQIVND (reference sequence). The CDR3 sequence: CASTSGQHNQPQHF.

The rearrangement joins TRBV24-1 to TRBJ1-5, with 12 bases matching TRBD1. The CDR3 contains 18 residues. CDR1 is KGHDR and CDR2 is SFDVKD in the germline V gene. V was clipped by 5 bases and J by 0 bases; unmatched bases: 7. The CDR3 bases are TGTGCCACCAGTGGCCCGGGACAGGGGGCGTATAGCAATCAGCCCCAGCATTTT. Translated: CATSGPGQGAYSNQPQHF.

The chain employs TRBV14 and TRBJ2-7; D is perhaps TRBD2 (5 bases). V lost 4 bases and J 4 bases, leaving 17 bases between the germline ends. Germline values: CDR1 SGHDN, CDR2 FVKESK. The CDR3 spans 15 residues. The CDR3 DNA follows: TGTGCCAGCAGCCCCTTCGGCGGGTATTCGTACGAGCAGTACTTC. As protein: CASSPFGGYSYEQYF.

The rearrangement uses TRBV6-5 and TRBJ2-2, with D perhaps matching TRBD1 (6 bases). The CDR3 is made up of 13 amino acids. Trimming pared 6 bases from V and 7 bases from J, leaving 12 bases between. The germline CDR1 and CDR2 sequences are MNHEY and SVGAGI. The CDR3 DNA is TGTGCCAGCAGACAGGGTACGGACGGGGAGCTGTTTTTT. Amino acids: CASRQGTDGELFF.

The genes are TRBV12-3 or TRBV12-4 and TRBJ1-2; unclear D gene. Trimming took off 3 bases at V and 7 bases at J, with 9 bases between the two ends. The CDR3 has 12 amino acids. The CDR3 sequence is CASSFYSIGYTF. In nucleotides, the CDR3 is TGTGCCAGCAGTTTCTATAGTATTGGCTACACCTTC.

The table lists this clone with a few counts. The chain employs TRBV6-5 and TRBJ2-7; no firm D call. The CDR3 has 11 amino acids. CDR1 is MNHEY, CDR2 SVGAGI, per germline. The V and J ends lost 4 bases and 6 bases respectively, with 7 bases between them. The chain's CDR3 is CASSSLGEQYF. CDR3 in DNA: TGTGCCAGCAGTTCCCTCGGCGAGCAGTACTTC.

The table lists this clone with a count of one. J is TRBJ1-3 and V is TRBV4-1; D call uncertain. V was clipped by 1 base and J by 0 bases, with 13 bases between them. This CDR3 region has 17 residues. The germline V gene encodes CDR1 MGHRA and CDR2 YSYEKL. CDR3 nucleotides: TGCGCCAGCAGCCAAGTCCCACAGATCTACTCTGGAAACACCATATATTTT. Its protein is CASSQVPQIYSGNTIYF.

The chain carries TRBV27 and TRBJ2-1, with D maybe TRBD2 (5 bases). The V gene lost 5 bases and the J gene lost 4 bases, with 21 bases spanning the gap. Germline V gene lookup returns CDR1 MNHEY and CDR2 SMNVEV (reference sequence). The CDR3 is 17 amino acids. The CDR3 DNA follows: TGTGCCAGCAGTCTTCTAGAGCCTACGGGCGGGTACAATGAGCAGTTCTTC. This sequence encodes CASSLLEPTGGYNEQFF.

On this clone itself: Compared with germline, one end of the junction differs, possibly owing to a read error. The gene calls are TRBV11-2 and TRBJ2-7; D is unresolved. Germline CDR1 reads SGHAT; CDR2 reads FQNNGV. The CDR3 is made up of 13 amino acids. CDR3 sequence: CASNLSGLYEQYF. DNA for the CDR3: TGTGCCAGCAACTTATCAGGCCTATACGAGCAGTACTTC.

This chain links TRBV5-1 with TRBJ2-2; the D gene is possibly TRBD1 (6 bases). Germline assignment: CDR1 SGHRS and CDR2 YFSETQ. This CDR3 region has 16 residues. Trimming stripped 4 bases from V and 5 bases from J, with 18 bases between. The CDR3 nucleotides are TGCGCCAGCAGCACCTACAGGGCGAGGGATACCGGGGAGCTGTTTTTT. It is translated as CASSTYRARDTGELFF.

The chain recombines TRBV27 with TRBJ2-6; D is undetermined. V gave up 4 bases and J gave up 0 bases, with 16 bases separating them. The germline CDR1 and CDR2 sequences are MNHEY and SMNVEV (reference sequence). This CDR3 contains 18 residues. Here the CDR3 reads CASSSLFGLSSGANVLTF. The DNA for the CDR3 is TGTGCCAGCAGTTCGTTATTTGGGCTCAGCTCTGGGGCCAACGTCCTGACTTTC.

The chain employs TRBV7-2 and TRBJ1-5; D ambiguous. Germline CDR1 reads SGHTA; CDR2 reads FQGNSA. V was cut by 1 base and J by 3 bases, with 4 bases left in between. This CDR3 region has 13 residues. CDR3 amino acids: CASSLEHNQPQHF. The CDR3 DNA reads TGTGCCAGCAGCTTAGAGCACAATCAGCCCCAGCATTTT.

A note on this clone: At one of its ends the junction is not consistent with the germline gene, which may arise from a read error. The chain couples TRBV2 to TRBJ2-1; D perhaps matches TRBD2 (7 bases). CDR1 and CDR2 (germline): SNHLY, FYNNEI. The CDR3 covers 15 residues. The CDR3 sequence is CASREAGPGVYEQFF. CDR3 bases: TGTGCCAGCAGGGAAGCGGGGCCAGGGGTCTATGAGCAGTTCTTC.

This chain uses TRBV7-3 with TRBJ2-3, with a tentative D call TRBD2 (5 bases). Trimming stripped 2 bases from V and 3 bases from J, with 12 bases between. CDR1 is SGHTA, CDR2 FQGTGA, per germline. The CDR3 extends over 15 amino acids. The CDR3 nucleotides read TGTGCCAGCAGCTTAGGGCTAGCACGAACAGATACGCAGTATTTT. This gives the protein CASSLGLARTDTQYF.

The CDR3 protein is CASSQGVLAGGPNSEQFF. As DNA, the CDR3 is TGCGCCAGCAGCCAAGGTGTTTTAGCGGGGGGGCCAAACAGTGAGCAGTTCTTC. The chain employs TRBV4-1 and TRBJ2-1, with TRBD2 identical over 11 bases. V trimming: 1 base; J trimming: 9 bases; junction bases outside the gene matches: 14. This CDR3 spans 18 amino acids. Germline V lookup: CDR1 MGHRA, CDR2 YSYEKL.

The CDR3 reads CASSRSTENTEAFF. Here the CDR3 DNA reads TGCGCCAGCAGCCGATCGACAGAGAACACTGAAGCTTTCTTT. This chain links TRBV5-1 with TRBJ1-1; D possibly corresponds to TRBD1 (5 bases). The germline V gene encodes CDR1 SGHRS and CDR2 YFSETQ. This CDR3 is built from 14 residues. V was clipped by 4 bases and J by 1 base, with 11 bases between them.

The V gene is TRBV7-6, the J gene TRBJ1-5; D is unresolved. CDR1 and CDR2 from the germline V gene are SGHVS and FNYEAQ. V was trimmed by 2 bases and J by 1 base, leaving 9 bases between them. CDR3 length: 15 residues. The CDR3 DNA sequence: TGTGCCAGCAGCTTATACAGTGGAAGCAATCAGCCCCAGCATTTT. Protein: CASSLYSGSNQPQHF.